These T cell receptor beta chains were read from a single sample in a study of technical replicates of blood from a handful of donors. TCRdb keeps only in-frame clones here, not all; method: immunoSEQ multiplex PCR. The sample comprises tens of thousands of clones, about 96% of which are singletons, and about 0.37% rests with the top ten. The sample was T cells isolated from PBMCs. The receptors stem from a human donor in good health. The CDR3 runs from the conserved cysteine through the conserved F or W. The order of the fields is J gene, clone size, V gene, D gene, CDR3 DNA, CDR3 protein. A D gene is named only where the DNA matches it firmly. The size of a clone is reported for some rows only, either as once, few or many, or as a class for expanded clones.

j_gene: TRBJ2-2; abundance: -; v_gene: TRBV30; d_gene: -; CDR3nt: TGTGCCTGGAGTGTGAACAGATTCACCGGGGAGCTGTTTTTT; CDR3aa: CAWSVNRFTGELFF
j_gene: TRBJ2-7; abundance: -; v_gene: TRBV27; d_gene: -; CDR3nt: TGTGCCAGCAGTTTAGGTCAAGGACTCCGCTACGAGCAGTACTTC; CDR3aa: CASSLGQGLRYEQYF
j_gene: TRBJ2-2; abundance: -; v_gene: TRBV7-9; d_gene: -; CDR3nt: TGTGCCAGCAGCGGCCGGACGTTAACTAGTCTCCCCGGGGAGCTGTTTTTT; CDR3aa: CASSGRTLTSLPGELFF
j_gene: TRBJ1-4; abundance: -; v_gene: TRBV28; d_gene: -; CDR3nt: TGTGCCAGCAGTGTCGGGAGGAGCGGTGAAAAACTGTTTTTT; CDR3aa: CASSVGRSGEKLFF
j_gene: TRBJ2-5; abundance: -; v_gene: TRBV15; d_gene: TRBD1; CDR3nt: TGTGCCACCAGCAGAGGAGGGGGACAGGGGGCCCAAGAGACCCAGTACTTC; CDR3aa: CATSRGGGQGAQETQYF
j_gene: TRBJ1-1; abundance: -; v_gene: TRBV5-4; d_gene: TRBD1; CDR3nt: TGTGCCAGCAGCTCACTTCAGACAGGGGCGGAGGAGGCTTTCTTT; CDR3aa: CASSSLQTGAEEAFF
j_gene: TRBJ1-3; abundance: -; v_gene: TRBV27; d_gene: -; CDR3nt: TGTGCCAGCAGTATCGGTTACTCTGGAAACACCATATATTTT; CDR3aa: CASSIGYSGNTIYF
j_gene: TRBJ2-7; abundance: -; v_gene: TRBV11-2; d_gene: -; CDR3nt: TGTGCCAGCAGTCGAGACTCCTACGAGCAGTACTTC; CDR3aa: CASSRDSYEQYF
j_gene: TRBJ1-1; abundance: -; v_gene: TRBV6-5; d_gene: -; CDR3nt: TGTGCCAGCAGTTCATCGGGGGGTTACACTGAAGCTTTCTTT; CDR3aa: CASSSSGGYTEAFF
j_gene: TRBJ2-3; abundance: -; v_gene: TRBV10-1; d_gene: TRBD2; CDR3nt: TGCGCCAGCAGTGATAGCGGGGGCACAGATACGCAGTATTTT; CDR3aa: CASSDSGGTDTQYF
j_gene: TRBJ2-5; abundance: -; v_gene: TRBV10-3; d_gene: TRBD2; CDR3nt: TGTGCCGTCTCTAGCGGGTTTGGGGAGACCCAGTACTTC; CDR3aa: CAVSSGFGETQYF
j_gene: TRBJ2-7; abundance: once; v_gene: TRBV5-4; d_gene: TRBD1; CDR3nt: TGTGCCAGCAGCTTAGGGACAGCCTCCTACGAGCAGTACTTC; CDR3aa: CASSLGTASYEQYF
j_gene: TRBJ2-4; abundance: once; v_gene: TRBV28; d_gene: -; CDR3nt: TGTGCCAGCAGTTACCAGGGGGAGGAAAACATTCAGTACTTC; CDR3aa: CASSYQGEENIQYF
j_gene: TRBJ1-3; abundance: -; v_gene: TRBV1; d_gene: -; CDR3nt: TGCACCAGCAGCAAAGACAGGGGGAACGGAAACACCATATATTTT; CDR3aa: CTSSKDRGNGNTIYF
j_gene: TRBJ2-2; abundance: -; v_gene: TRBV4-3; d_gene: TRBD2; CDR3nt: TGCGCCAGCAGCCAATCAAGCCTAGCGGGTAATGGGGAGCTGTTTTTT; CDR3aa: CASSQSSLAGNGELFF
j_gene: TRBJ1-4; abundance: -; v_gene: TRBV11-2; d_gene: -; CDR3nt: TGTGCCAGCAGCTTAGATGGGGGGATCGGTGAAAAACTGTTTTTT; CDR3aa: CASSLDGGIGEKLFF
j_gene: TRBJ2-1; abundance: -; v_gene: TRBV7-6; d_gene: -; CDR3nt: TGTGCCAGCAGCCCTGGAGTTGCCTACAATGAGCAGTTCTTC; CDR3aa: CASSPGVAYNEQFF
j_gene: TRBJ2-7; abundance: -; v_gene: TRBV6-1; d_gene: TRBD2; CDR3nt: TGTGCCAGCGTCGGCATTAGCGGGAGCCTCTACGAGCAGTACTTC; CDR3aa: CASVGISGSLYEQYF
j_gene: TRBJ1-1; abundance: -; v_gene: TRBV27; d_gene: -; CDR3nt: TGTGCCAGCAGTCCCATTGAGGGCATGAACACTGAAGCTTTCTTT; CDR3aa: CASSPIEGMNTEAFF
j_gene: TRBJ2-3; abundance: -; v_gene: TRBV5-1; d_gene: -; CDR3nt: TGCGCCAGCAGCCAGGGAGGAGGTACAGATACGCAGTATTTT; CDR3aa: CASSQGGGTDTQYF
j_gene: TRBJ2-7; abundance: once; v_gene: TRBV6-5; d_gene: TRBD1; CDR3nt: TGTGCCAGCGGTCGGGACAGGAGCTCCTACGAGCAGTACTTC; CDR3aa: CASGRDRSSYEQYF
j_gene: TRBJ2-7; abundance: -; v_gene: TRBV19; d_gene: TRBD2; CDR3nt: TGTGCCAGTAGTATTAGTCTTAGCGGGATATATGAGAGCTCCTACGAGCAGTACTTC; CDR3aa: CASSISLSGIYESSYEQYF
j_gene: TRBJ1-1; abundance: -; v_gene: TRBV28; d_gene: -; CDR3nt: TGTGCCAGCAGTTCCTCCGAGGACACCGGAGCTTTCTTT; CDR3aa: CASSSSEDTGAFF
j_gene: TRBJ2-1; abundance: -; v_gene: TRBV27; d_gene: TRBD2; CDR3nt: TGTGCCAGCAGCTTAGCGGGAGCCTCCACCAATGAGCAGTTCTTC; CDR3aa: CASSLAGASTNEQFF
j_gene: TRBJ1-4; abundance: -; v_gene: TRBV28; d_gene: -; CDR3nt: TGTGCCAGCAGTTTCACCAGGGCGGATGAAAAACTGTTTTTT; CDR3aa: CASSFTRADEKLFF
j_gene: TRBJ2-7; abundance: -; v_gene: TRBV6-5; d_gene: TRBD2; CDR3nt: TGTGCCAGCAGGACTAGCGGCTCCTACGAGCAGTACTTC; CDR3aa: CASRTSGSYEQYF
j_gene: TRBJ1-1; abundance: -; v_gene: TRBV6-5; d_gene: TRBD1; CDR3nt: TGTGCCAGCAGGACCACAGGGGGCACTGAAGCTTTCTTT; CDR3aa: CASRTTGGTEAFF
j_gene: TRBJ1-2; abundance: -; v_gene: TRBV28; d_gene: -; CDR3nt: TGTGCCAGCAGCTCCTCTCGGCAGGGAAACTATGGCTACACCTTC; CDR3aa: CASSSSRQGNYGYTF
j_gene: TRBJ2-5; abundance: -; v_gene: TRBV29-1; d_gene: TRBD1; CDR3nt: TGCAGCGTTGAGGGTTCATTGGACAGGCAAGAGACCCAGTACTTC; CDR3aa: CSVEGSLDRQETQYF
j_gene: TRBJ1-2; abundance: -; v_gene: TRBV27; d_gene: -; CDR3nt: TGTGCCAGCAGTCCCGGTGCCTATGGCTACACCTTC; CDR3aa: CASSPGAYGYTF
j_gene: TRBJ2-7; abundance: -; v_gene: TRBV10-3; d_gene: TRBD1; CDR3nt: TGTGCCATCAGAGTCGACAGGGGGCAAAAGTACGAGCAGTACTTC; CDR3aa: CAIRVDRGQKYEQYF
j_gene: TRBJ1-2; abundance: -; v_gene: TRBV4-3; d_gene: TRBD1; CDR3nt: TGCGCCAGCAGCCAAGGAACAGGGGCCTCGAGTGGCTACACCTTC; CDR3aa: CASSQGTGASSGYTF
j_gene: TRBJ2-7; abundance: -; v_gene: TRBV7-6; d_gene: TRBD1; CDR3nt: TGTGCCAGCAGCTTAGTACAGGGGAGAAGAGGCGAGCAGTACTTC; CDR3aa: CASSLVQGRRGEQYF
j_gene: TRBJ2-5; abundance: -; v_gene: TRBV13; d_gene: -; CDR3nt: TGTGCCAGCAGCGAAGAGAGTCCGGGAAAGACCCAGTACTTC; CDR3aa: CASSEESPGKTQYF
j_gene: TRBJ1-1; abundance: few; v_gene: TRBV7-9; d_gene: TRBD1; CDR3nt: TGTGCCAGCAGCGTGCTAGACAGGGTTTACACTGAAGCTTTCTTT; CDR3aa: CASSVLDRVYTEAFF
j_gene: TRBJ2-7; abundance: -; v_gene: TRBV5-1; d_gene: -; CDR3nt: TGCGCCAGCAGCCCCCAGACTAGTTACGAGCAGTACTTC; CDR3aa: CASSPQTSYEQYF
j_gene: TRBJ2-7; abundance: -; v_gene: TRBV2; d_gene: TRBD2; CDR3nt: TGTGCCAGCAGCCCCCCTCGGGCTAGCGGGAGGGTCGAGCAGTACTTC; CDR3aa: CASSPPRASGRVEQYF
j_gene: TRBJ1-3; abundance: -; v_gene: TRBV7-2; d_gene: -; CDR3nt: TGTGCCAGCAGCTTATCGACAGAAACCATATATTTT; CDR3aa: CASSLSTETIYF
j_gene: TRBJ2-1; abundance: once; v_gene: TRBV9; d_gene: TRBD1; CDR3nt: TGTGCCAGCAGCCTTGGACAGGGGGCCTATGAGCAGTTCTTC; CDR3aa: CASSLGQGAYEQFF
j_gene: TRBJ2-1; abundance: -; v_gene: TRBV7-3; d_gene: TRBD2; CDR3nt: TGTGCCAGCCGCCCAGCGGGAGTAAATGAGCAGTTCTTC; CDR3aa: CASRPAGVNEQFF
j_gene: TRBJ2-3; abundance: -; v_gene: TRBV5-1; d_gene: -; CDR3nt: TGCGCCAGCAGCAAGGAACAGATTAGCACAGATACGCAGTATTTT; CDR3aa: CASSKEQISTDTQYF
j_gene: TRBJ2-7; abundance: -; v_gene: TRBV13; d_gene: -; CDR3nt: TGTGCCAGCAGCTCGTGGGACACCTCCTACGAGCAGTACTTC; CDR3aa: CASSSWDTSYEQYF
j_gene: TRBJ1-2; abundance: -; v_gene: TRBV6-5; d_gene: TRBD1; CDR3nt: TGTGCCAGCACTGGAGGGGGCCCCTATGGCTACACCTTC; CDR3aa: CASTGGGPYGYTF
j_gene: TRBJ2-1; abundance: once; v_gene: TRBV7-9; d_gene: -; CDR3nt: TGTGCCAGCAGCCCTAACAGGGAGCCCTACAATGAGCAGTTCTTC; CDR3aa: CASSPNREPYNEQFF
j_gene: TRBJ2-1; abundance: -; v_gene: TRBV5-6; d_gene: TRBD2; CDR3nt: TGTGCCAGCAGCTCAATGACTAGCGGGAGTAGGCAGTTCTTC; CDR3aa: CASSSMTSGSRQFF
j_gene: TRBJ2-7; abundance: -; v_gene: TRBV30; d_gene: TRBD2; CDR3nt: TGTGCCTGGAGTGGGTACGGGAGGGCATCCTGGGAGCAGTACTTC; CDR3aa: CAWSGYGRASWEQYF
j_gene: TRBJ2-1; abundance: -; v_gene: TRBV7-9; d_gene: TRBD2; CDR3nt: TGTGCCAGCAGTCTCGGGACTAGCGGGAGTATGGCTGAGCAGTTCTTC; CDR3aa: CASSLGTSGSMAEQFF
j_gene: TRBJ1-5; abundance: few; v_gene: TRBV29-1; d_gene: -; CDR3nt: TGCAGCGTCCGGCCGACTGTGAATCAGCCCCAGCATTTT; CDR3aa: CSVRPTVNQPQHF
j_gene: TRBJ2-7; abundance: once; v_gene: TRBV7-9; d_gene: TRBD1; CDR3nt: TGTGCCAGCAGCGGGTATTCTACAGTGGAACAGGGGAACTCCTACGAGCAGTACTTC; CDR3aa: CASSGYSTVEQGNSYEQYF
j_gene: TRBJ2-5; abundance: once; v_gene: TRBV10-3; d_gene: TRBD2; CDR3nt: TGTGCCACACTCGAGACTTTAGCGGGCAGGTACCAAGAGACCCAGTACTTC; CDR3aa: CATLETLAGRYQETQYF
j_gene: TRBJ1-1; abundance: -; v_gene: TRBV29-1; d_gene: TRBD1; CDR3nt: TGCAGCTACAGGGGGCTAAACACTGAAGCTTTCTTT; CDR3aa: CSYRGLNTEAFF
j_gene: TRBJ1-4; abundance: -; v_gene: TRBV27; d_gene: -; CDR3nt: TGTGCCAGCAGTTGGACAGCCTCTGAAAAACTGTTTTTT; CDR3aa: CASSWTASEKLFF